Following are 27 T cell receptor beta chains from one sample sequenced in a study of cytomegalovirus exposure and HLA in healthy donors. Researchers ran the PCR with 60 Vbeta and 13 Jbeta primers. Assay used: immunoSEQ multiplex PCR; TCRdb lists only in-frame clones, some missing. Of about 180,000 clones listed, about 77% are singletons. Specimen: PBMCs. All receptors derive from a woman between 25 and 40 years old in good health and CMV-seropositive.

This chain joins TRBV19 and TRBJ2-7; a possible D gene is TRBD2 (6 bases). The CDR3 spans 14 residues. Germline loops: CDR1 LNHDA, CDR2 SQIVND (reference sequence). V was cut by 7 bases and J by 0 bases, with 13 bases left in between. CDR3 DNA sequence: TGTGCCAGTAAAAGGGACTTTCCCTCCTACGAGCAGTACTTC. It encodes CASKRDFPSYEQYF.

The chain couples TRBV19 to TRBJ1-2; 10 nucleotides agree with TRBD1. The CDR3 spans 15 residues. The junction had 5 bases not matched to a gene; V was cut back by 1 base and J by 6 bases. Germline-derived CDR1 and CDR2 are LNHDA and SQIVND (reference sequence). The CDR3 DNA reads as TGTGCCAGTAGTATAGGGGACAGGGGCGAGGATGGCTACACCTTC. This sequence encodes CASSIGDRGEDGYTF.

This clone was detected only a few times. The chain uses TRBV5-5 and TRBJ2-2, with 7 bases lining up with TRBD1. J lost 1 base, V lost 3 bases, and 9 bases had no gene match. Germline V lookup: CDR1 SGHKS, CDR2 YYEKEE (reference sequence). CDR3 length: 17 amino acids. CDR3 sequence (DNA): TGTGCCAGCAGCTACACCGACGGGACAGTGAACACCGGGGAGCTGTTTTTT. Its translation: CASSYTDGTVNTGELFF. Complete variable domain (other parts from reference TRBV5-5 and TRBJ2-2): DAGVTQSPTHLIKTRGQQVTLRCSPISGHKSVSWYQQVLGQGPQFIFQYYEKEERGRGNFPDRFSARQFPNYSSELNVNALLLGDSALYLCASSYTDGTVNTGELFFGEGSRLTVL.

The chain is built from TRBV5-1 and TRBJ2-2; 10 bases fit TRBD2. Per germline, CDR1 SGHRS and CDR2 YFSETQ. The junction had 8 bases not matched to a gene; V was cut back by 4 bases and J by 5 bases. The CDR3 contains 16 residues. As DNA, the CDR3 is TGCGCCAGCAGCGGATTAGCGGGGGGACAGACCGGGGAGCTGTTTTTT. Its translation is CASSGLAGGQTGELFF.

V usage is TRBV4-3 and J usage is TRBJ1-1; a possible D gene is TRBD1 (6 bases). The germline V gene has CDR1 LGHNA and CDR2 YSLEER. The CDR3 consists of 13 residues. The V and J ends lost 1 base and 9 bases respectively, with 12 bases between them. CDR3 nucleotides: TGCGCCAGCAGCCAAGTAGGCCAGGGGAAAGCTTTCTTT. It specifies CASSQVGQGKAFF.

The chain uses TRBV6-6 and TRBJ2-2; 8 bases map to TRBD1. V was clipped by 2 bases and J by 5 bases; unmatched bases: 7. The CDR3 covers 16 residues. CDR1 and CDR2 from the germline V gene are MNHNY and SVGAGI (reference sequence). This CDR3 is CASSYTRQGRTGELFF. The CDR3 nucleotides read TGTGCCAGCAGTTACACAAGACAGGGGAGGACCGGGGAGCTGTTTTTT.

This chain uses TRBV18 with TRBJ1-5, with TRBD1 as a possible D gene (6 bases). This CDR3 has 18 residues. CDR1 KGHSH and CDR2 LQKENI come from the germline V gene. Trimming stripped 3 bases from V and 5 bases from J, with 23 bases between. CDR3 sequence: CASSPTAPGQSLYQPQHF. DNA for the CDR3: TGTGCCAGCTCACCCACCGCGCCGGGACAAAGTTTGTATCAGCCCCAGCATTTT.

As to this clone: The same CDR3 is also encoded by other DNA sequences in this sample. J is TRBJ1-4 and V is TRBV9, with D possibly matching TRBD1 (5 bases). CDR1 and CDR2 from the germline V gene are SGDLS and YYNGEE. Trimming shortened V by 0 bases and J by 7 bases, and 10 bases separated the two germline ends. This CDR3 region has 14 residues. CDR3 amino acids: CASSVGQGGEKLFF. The CDR3 coding sequence is TGTGCCAGCAGCGTAGGGCAGGGCGGTGAAAAACTGTTTTTT. The full variable domain, rest sourced from reference TRBV9 and TRBJ1-4, is DSGVTQTPKHLITATGQRVTLRCSPRSGDLSVYWYQQSLDQGLQFLIQYYNGEERAKGNILERFSAQQFPDLHSELNLSSLELGDSALYFCASSVGQGGEKLFFGSGTQLSVL.

This clone has more than one count but fewer than ten. The J gene is TRBJ2-3, the V gene TRBV5-1; 12 nucleotides agree with TRBD2. V lost 0 bases to trimming and J lost 1 base; unmatched junction nucleotides: 3. CDR3 length equals 17 residues. Germline assignment: CDR1 SGHRS and CDR2 YFSETQ. CDR3 protein: CASSLALAGGRTDTQYF. For the CDR3, the DNA is TGCGCCAGCAGCTTGGCTCTAGCGGGGGGGCGCACAGATACGCAGTATTTT. The variable domain in full, completed from reference TRBV5-1 and TRBJ2-3, reads KAGVTQTPRYLIKTRGQQVTLSCSPISGHRSVSWYQQTPGQGLQFLFEYFSETQRNKGNFPGRFSGRQFSNSRSEMNVSTLELGDSALYLCASSLALAGGRTDTQYFGPGTRLTVL.

The rearrangement joins TRBV7-9 to TRBJ2-3; tentatively, D is TRBD2 (7 bases). The CDR3 has 15 residues. The germline V gene encodes CDR1 SEHNR and CDR2 FQNEAQ (reference sequence). V shed 8 bases and J shed 5 bases, with 20 bases lying between them. For the CDR3, the DNA is TGTGCCAGCTCCTCCGAGGGGGGGGTGGTAGATACGCAGTATTTT. It specifies CASSSEGGVVDTQYF.

V and J are TRBV28 and TRBJ2-3; 12 nucleotides match TRBD2. Germline values: CDR1 MDHEN, CDR2 SYDVKM. This CDR3 has 18 residues. V was clipped by 3 bases and J by 2 bases; unmatched bases: 9. The DNA for the CDR3 is TGTGCCAGCAGTTTCCCCTCCCGGACTAGCGGGGCCACAGATACGCAGTATTTT. Protein product: CASSFPSRTSGATDTQYF. The variable domain in full, completed from reference TRBV28 and TRBJ2-3, reads DVKVTQSSRYLVKRTGEKVFLECVQDMDHENMFWYRQDPGLGLRLIYFSYDVKMKEKGDIPEGYSVSREKKERFSLILESASTNQTSMYLCASSFPSRTSGATDTQYFGPGTRLTVL.

About this clone itself: The sample carries other DNA sequences with the same CDR3. V is TRBV9 and J is TRBJ2-3; 8 nucleotides align to TRBD2. The CDR3 spans 15 residues. V was pared by 2 bases and J by 6 bases, with 8 bases of the junction left unmatched. The germline CDR1 and CDR2 sequences are SGDLS and YYNGEE. The CDR3 DNA reads as TGTGCCAGCAGCGTCCGGGCGGGGGGTTTGGATACGCAGTATTTT. Translating it yields CASSVRAGGLDTQYF. Supplemented by reference TRBV9 and TRBJ2-3, the full variable domain reads DSGVTQTPKHLITATGQRVTLRCSPRSGDLSVYWYQQSLDQGLQFLIQYYNGEERAKGNILERFSAQQFPDLHSELNLSSLELGDSALYFCASSVRAGGLDTQYFGPGTRLTVL.

This clone was seen a few times. The chain links TRBV25-1 to TRBJ2-5; no definite D call. The V end lost 6 bases, the J end lost 0 bases, and 20 bases lay between the germline ends. The CDR3 runs 17 residues. The germline V gene encodes CDR1 MGHDK and CDR2 SYGVNS. The CDR3 DNA reads as TGTGCCAGCAGCAAAGTGATGGGCACAGTGTACCAAGAGACCCAGTACTTC. This gives the protein CASSKVMGTVYQETQYF.

The chain couples TRBV19 to TRBJ2-7; 10 nucleotides match TRBD1. The V gene's germline CDR1 is LNHDA and CDR2 SQIVND (reference sequence). The CDR3 contains 15 residues. With V trimmed by 3 bases and J by 2 bases, 4 bases remained unmatched. The CDR3 DNA is TGTGCCAGTAGTATGGGGGGACAGGGGCCCTACGAGCAGTACTTC. As protein: CASSMGGQGPYEQYF.

The chain recombines TRBV5-1 with TRBJ2-7; the match to TRBD1 covers 12 bases. CDR3 size: 13 residues. Trimming removed 4 bases from V and 5 bases from J; junction bases left unmatched: 1. Germline values: CDR1 SGHRS, CDR2 YFSETQ. The CDR3, as DNA: TGCGCCAGCAGCGGGACAGGGGGCCACGAGCAGTACTTC. Its protein is CASSGTGGHEQYF.

The rearrangement joins TRBV6-4 to TRBJ2-2; TRBD2 agrees at 11 bases. Germline trimming cut 2 bases from V and 4 bases from J; bases unmatched to any gene: 0. The CDR3 covers 15 residues. Germline CDR1 reads MRHNA; CDR2 reads SNTAGT. The CDR3 spells CASSDLAGGTGELFF. CDR3 coding DNA: TGTGCCAGCAGTGACCTAGCGGGGGGCACCGGGGAGCTGTTTTTT.

This chain links TRBV5-1 with TRBJ2-1, with TRBD1 identical over 8 bases. The CDR3 covers 20 residues. The junction had 17 bases not matched to a gene; V was cut back by 3 bases and J by 0 bases. Germline assignment: CDR1 SGHRS and CDR2 YFSETQ. CDR3 loop: CASSSGDRRRLFSSYNEQFF. Here the CDR3 DNA reads TGCGCCAGCAGCTCTGGGGACAGGAGGCGGCTCTTCAGCTCCTACAATGAGCAGTTCTTC.

The chain's CDR3 is CASSFDWRNTGELFF. DNA for the CDR3: TGTGCCAGCAGCTTCGACTGGAGGAACACCGGGGAGCTGTTTTTT. The chain is built from TRBV5-6 and TRBJ2-2; D remains ambiguous. The CDR3 totals 15 residues. The V gene's germline CDR1 is SGHDT and CDR2 YYEEEE. Trimming shortened V by 2 bases and J by 1 base, and 9 bases separated the two germline ends.

The chain employs TRBV27 and TRBJ1-2, with TRBD1 as a possible D gene (5 bases). This CDR3 contains 16 residues. Germline values: CDR1 MNHEY, CDR2 SMNVEV (reference sequence). Trimming took 7 bases from V and 0 from J, leaving 18 bases between them. This CDR3 reads CASTRGGSRTNYGYTF. The CDR3 DNA reads as TGTGCCAGCACCCGGGGGGGGAGTCGTACTAACTATGGCTACACCTTC.

V usage is TRBV2 and J usage is TRBJ2-3; the match to TRBD2 covers 11 bases. The germline CDR1 and CDR2 sequences are SNHLY and FYNNEI. This CDR3 comprises 16 residues. V lost 4 bases, J lost 2 bases, and 5 bases stayed unmatched. The CDR3 sequence: CASSVRLAGSTDTQYF. The CDR3 coding sequence is TGTGCCAGCAGTGTCCGACTAGCGGGGTCCACAGATACGCAGTATTTT.

A single count supports this clone. The J gene is TRBJ2-7, the V gene TRBV5-6; 10 bases align to TRBD2. The CDR3 has 17 residues. V trimming: 0 bases; J trimming: 0 bases; junction bases outside the gene matches: 6. Germline V gene data show CDR1 as SGHDT and CDR2 as YYEEEE. This chain's CDR3 is CASSLVLAGLNSYEQYF. CDR3 coding DNA: TGTGCCAGCAGCTTGGTACTAGCGGGGCTTAACTCCTACGAGCAGTACTTC.

This clone has a handful of counts. The chain carries TRBV11-2 and TRBJ2-3; 7 bases map to TRBD1. There are 15 residues in the CDR3. Germline V CDR1 and CDR2: SGHAT, FQNNGV. Trimming removed 6 bases from V and 3 bases from J; junction bases left unmatched: 9. For the CDR3, the DNA is TGTGCCAGCAGGGCGCCGGGACAGATGACAGATACGCAGTATTTT. Residues: CASRAPGQMTDTQYF.

The chain employs TRBV5-1 and TRBJ2-7, with TRBD2 identical over 9 bases. The V segment lost 3 bases and the J segment 5 bases; nucleotides outside the gene matches: 9. Germline CDR1 is SGHRS and CDR2 is YFSETQ. This CDR3 contains 15 residues. The CDR3 reads CASSYSGGSVNEQYF. CDR3 in DNA: TGCGCCAGCAGCTATAGCGGGGGATCCGTGAACGAGCAGTACTTC.

The chain recombines TRBV19 with TRBJ2-2, with 8 nucleotides matching TRBD1. V gave up 5 bases and J gave up 6 bases; unmatched junction bases: 2. CDR1 LNHDA and CDR2 SQIVND come from the germline V gene (reference sequence). CDR3 length: 13 amino acids. DNA for the CDR3: TGTGCCAGTAGTCCAGGGGGCTCCGGGGAGCTGTTTTTT. Translated, it gives CASSPGGSGELFF.

The chain has TRBV25-1 and TRBJ2-1; D unclear. Trimming took 5 bases from V and 8 from J, leaving 16 bases between them. The CDR3 totals 14 residues. Per the germline V gene, CDR1 is MGHDK and CDR2 is SYGVNS. In DNA form, the CDR3 reads TGTGCCAGCAGTTCCTACCGACCCCGGGATGAGCAGTTCTTC. It translates to CASSSYRPRDEQFF.

CDR3 sequence (DNA): TGCGCCAGCAGCCAAGATCGTACGGCGGTAGGCAATCAGCCCCAGCATTTT. Its translation: CASSQDRTAVGNQPQHF. The J gene is TRBJ1-5, the V gene TRBV4-3, with D unclear. V was cut by 0 bases and J by 2 bases, with 14 bases left in between. From germline, CDR1 is LGHNA and CDR2 YSLEER. The CDR3 has 17 amino acids.

This chain uses TRBV9 with TRBJ2-5, with 9 positions matching TRBD2. The germline CDR1 and CDR2 sequences are SGDLS and YYNGEE. CDR3 length: 18 amino acids. V trimming: 0 bases; J trimming: 5 bases; junction bases outside the gene matches: 14. The CDR3 loop is CASSVASGGPLRSETQYF. CDR3 coding DNA: TGTGCCAGCAGCGTAGCAAGCGGGGGGCCCCTTCGATCGGAGACCCAGTACTTC.